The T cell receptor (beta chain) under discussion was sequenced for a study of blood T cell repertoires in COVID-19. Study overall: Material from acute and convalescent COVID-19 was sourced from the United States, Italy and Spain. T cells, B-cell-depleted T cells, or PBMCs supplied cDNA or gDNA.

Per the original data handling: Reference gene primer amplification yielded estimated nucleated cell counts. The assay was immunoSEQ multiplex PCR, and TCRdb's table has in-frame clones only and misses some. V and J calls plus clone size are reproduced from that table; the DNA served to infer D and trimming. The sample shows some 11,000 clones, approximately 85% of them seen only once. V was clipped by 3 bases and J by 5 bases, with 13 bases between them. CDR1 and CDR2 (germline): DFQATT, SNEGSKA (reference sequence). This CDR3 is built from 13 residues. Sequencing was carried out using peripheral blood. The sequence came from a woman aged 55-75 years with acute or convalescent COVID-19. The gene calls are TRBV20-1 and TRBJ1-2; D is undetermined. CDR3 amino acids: CSASRGRDYGYTF. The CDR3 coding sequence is TGCAGTGCTAGTCGCGGGAGAGATTATGGCTACACCTTC.